Listed below are T cell receptor beta chains from one sample, sequenced in a study of memory CD4+ T cells and cytomegalovirus serostatus. Using immunoSEQ multiplex PCR, the repertoire was profiled, and TCRdb retains in-frame clones only, with some absent. The repertoire holds some 50,000 clones, around four fifths seen once, with about 0.6% in the top ten. The source material was memory CD4+ T cells from blood. The receptors here all came from an adult in good health and CMV-seronegative. The CDR3 runs from the conserved cysteine through the conserved F or W. A D gene is named only where the DNA matches it firmly. Rows give clone size only sometimes, using once, few, many, or a class for an expanded clone.

size: -; D: -; J: TRBJ2-7; V: TRBV19; CDR3: CASSIDEGTYEQYF; DNA: TGTGCCAGTAGTATAGATGAGGGTACCTACGAGCAGTACTTC
size: -; D: -; J: TRBJ2-2; V: TRBV19; CDR3: CASSSNGELFF; DNA: TGTGCCAGTAGTAGCAACGGGGAGCTGTTTTTT
size: -; D: -; J: TRBJ2-7; V: TRBV7-3; CDR3: CASSLGRGKTYEQYF; DNA: TGTGCCAGCAGCTTAGGGCGGGGAAAAACCTACGAGCAGTACTTC
size: -; D: TRBD1; J: TRBJ1-1; V: TRBV27; CDR3: CASRTLGTENTEAFF; DNA: TGTGCCAGCAGAACCCTCGGGACAGAGAACACTGAAGCTTTCTTT
size: -; D: TRBD2; J: TRBJ2-3; V: TRBV7-8; CDR3: CASSPGSGTGGTDTQYF; DNA: TGTGCCAGCAGCCCCGGATCCGGGACGGGGGGGACAGATACGCAGTATTTT
size: few; D: TRBD1; J: TRBJ1-2; V: TRBV10-3; CDR3: CAISLRTGEGNYGYTF; DNA: TGTGCCATCAGCCTCAGAACAGGGGAAGGGAACTATGGCTACACCTTC
size: -; D: -; J: TRBJ2-5; V: TRBV7-2; CDR3: CASSLGGGREETQYF; DNA: TGTGCCAGCAGCTTAGGTGGGGGCCGAGAAGAGACCCAGTACTTC
size: -; D: -; J: TRBJ2-1; V: TRBV7-9; CDR3: CASSQVGQPYNEQFF; DNA: TGTGCCAGCAGTCAAGTAGGACAGCCCTACAATGAGCAGTTCTTC
size: once; D: TRBD1; J: TRBJ2-5; V: TRBV10-3; CDR3: CAISESGGVETQYF; DNA: TGTGCCATCAGTGAATCAGGGGGCGTGGAGACCCAGTACTTC
size: once; D: -; J: TRBJ2-1; V: TRBV7-2; CDR3: CASSSSYSYNEQFF; DNA: TGTGCCAGCAGCTCTAGCTACTCCTACAATGAGCAGTTCTTC
size: -; D: TRBD1; J: TRBJ2-3; V: TRBV5-4; CDR3: CASSFPRQGVLDTQYF; DNA: TGTGCCAGCAGCTTTCCGAGACAGGGTGTCTTGGATACGCAGTATTTT
size: -; D: -; J: TRBJ2-7; V: TRBV6-1; CDR3: CASSEIPTYEQYF; DNA: TGTGCCAGCAGTGAAATTCCCACCTACGAGCAGTACTTC
size: -; D: -; J: TRBJ1-4; V: TRBV14; CDR3: CASSHSGDLFF; DNA: TGTGCCAGCAGCCACTCCGGGGATCTGTTTTTT
size: -; D: TRBD1; J: TRBJ1-2; V: TRBV7-2; CDR3: CASSRGQGTTNYGYTF; DNA: TGTGCCAGCAGTCGGGGACAGGGAACTACTAACTATGGCTACACCTTC
size: once; D: -; J: TRBJ1-5; V: TRBV6-1; CDR3: CASSEVGQVRNQPQHF; DNA: TGTGCCAGCAGTGAAGTAGGGCAGGTGAGGAATCAGCCCCAGCATTTT
size: -; D: TRBD1; J: TRBJ2-7; V: TRBV19; CDR3: CARRTGDEQYF; DNA: TGTGCCAGGAGGACAGGGGACGAGCAGTACTTC
size: -; D: -; J: TRBJ2-3; V: TRBV30; CDR3: CAWSVLGRATDTQYF; DNA: TGTGCCTGGAGTGTACTTGGGAGAGCAACAGATACGCAGTATTTT
size: -; D: TRBD1; J: TRBJ1-1; V: TRBV29-1; CDR3: CSAAPGTGGLDAEAFF; DNA: TGCAGCGCCGCGCCCGGGACAGGCGGATTAGACGCTGAAGCTTTCTTT
size: -; D: -; J: TRBJ1-4; V: TRBV7-2; CDR3: CASSLNSGKLFF; DNA: TGTGCCAGCAGCTTGAACAGCGGGAAACTGTTTTTT
size: -; D: TRBD2; J: TRBJ2-1; V: TRBV9; CDR3: CASSGGLAGRSHSYNEQFF; DNA: TGTGCCAGCAGCGGGGGACTAGCGGGGAGATCCCACTCCTACAATGAGCAGTTCTTC
size: -; D: -; J: TRBJ1-6; V: TRBV9; CDR3: CASSVEGKNSPLHF; DNA: TGTGCCAGCAGCGTAGAGGGAAAAAATTCACCCCTCCACTTT
size: -; D: -; J: TRBJ1-4; V: TRBV2; CDR3: CASSPQNEKLFF; DNA: TGTGCCAGCAGTCCGCAGAATGAAAAACTGTTTTTT
size: -; D: TRBD1; J: TRBJ2-2; V: TRBV5-1; CDR3: CASSLAQGALTGELFF; DNA: TGCGCCAGCAGCTTGGCTCAGGGGGCGCTGACCGGGGAGCTGTTTTTT
size: -; D: -; J: TRBJ2-7; V: TRBV27; CDR3: CASSFYRPGIYEQYF; DNA: TGTGCCAGCAGTTTCTACAGGCCAGGGATCTACGAGCAGTACTTC
size: -; D: -; J: TRBJ1-2; V: TRBV29-1; CDR3: CSGRESGTHYGYTF; DNA: TGCAGCGGCCGGGAGTCCGGGACTCACTATGGCTACACCTTC
size: -; D: -; J: TRBJ1-2; V: TRBV18; CDR3: CASSPRQGDGYTF; DNA: TGTGCCAGCTCACCACGTCAGGGTGATGGCTACACCTTC
size: many; D: -; J: TRBJ1-4; V: TRBV5-1; CDR3: CASSLAYTGHEKLFF; DNA: TGCGCCAGCAGCTTGGCCTATACGGGCCATGAAAAACTGTTTTTT
size: -; D: TRBD1; J: TRBJ2-7; V: TRBV5-1; CDR3: CASSYRDRGDEQYF; DNA: TGCGCCAGCAGCTACCGGGACAGGGGAGACGAGCAGTACTTC
size: -; D: TRBD1; J: TRBJ1-6; V: TRBV4-2; CDR3: CASSQSGQYNSPLHF; DNA: TGTGCCAGCAGCCAATCGGGACAGTATAATTCACCCCTCCACTTT
size: -; D: -; J: TRBJ1-1; V: TRBV10-3; CDR3: CAISESRLSSTEAFF; DNA: TGTGCCATCAGTGAGTCGCGACTTTCTTCCACTGAAGCTTTCTTT